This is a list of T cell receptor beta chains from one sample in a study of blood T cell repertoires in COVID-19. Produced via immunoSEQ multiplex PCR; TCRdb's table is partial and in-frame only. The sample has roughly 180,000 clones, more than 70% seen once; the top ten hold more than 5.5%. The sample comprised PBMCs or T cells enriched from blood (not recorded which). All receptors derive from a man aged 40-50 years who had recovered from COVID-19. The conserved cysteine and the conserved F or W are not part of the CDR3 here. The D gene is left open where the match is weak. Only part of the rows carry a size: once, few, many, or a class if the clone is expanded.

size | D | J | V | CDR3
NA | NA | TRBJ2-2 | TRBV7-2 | ASSPSWFAGELF
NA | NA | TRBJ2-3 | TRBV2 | ASKPGIIPGLGSTDTQY
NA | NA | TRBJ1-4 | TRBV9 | ASSSQRGSSNEKLF
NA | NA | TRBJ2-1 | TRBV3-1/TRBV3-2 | ASSQSRLEQF
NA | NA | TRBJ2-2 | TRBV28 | ASSFTGIGTGELF
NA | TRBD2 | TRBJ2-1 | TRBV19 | ASSRGLAYNEQF
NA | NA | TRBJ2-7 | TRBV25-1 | ASSESREGSYEQY
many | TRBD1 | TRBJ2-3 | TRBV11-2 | ASSQLYRDRGSPTDTQY
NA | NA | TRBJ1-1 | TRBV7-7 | ASNYTPGDEAF
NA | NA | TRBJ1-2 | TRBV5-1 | ASSLDRVGGYT
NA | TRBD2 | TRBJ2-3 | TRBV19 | ARPHSGGVSDTQY
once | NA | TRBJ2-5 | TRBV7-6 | ASSQGLERLETQY
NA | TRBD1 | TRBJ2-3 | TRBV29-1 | SVPGQGAAPGTDTQY
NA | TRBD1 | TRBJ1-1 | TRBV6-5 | ASTLRGTGGVAF
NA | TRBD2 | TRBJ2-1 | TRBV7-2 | ASSLVAGGIDEQF